A single sample gave rise to the 23 T cell receptor beta chains below, sequenced in a study of T cells after yellow fever vaccination. Each CDR3 protein gets one entry after TCRdb re-called the 5' RACE reads with MiXCR. Seen here are 230,000 or so distinct CDR3 sequences, approximately 3.6% observed once, and the top ten hold under 20%. This specimen consisted of PBMCs, obtained 15 days after the yellow fever booster vaccination. The receptors stem from a man between 18 and 29 years old who received the YFV17D yellow fever vaccine.

This clonotype came up many times. This CDR3 reads CRGGESYNEQFF. CDR3 coding DNA: TGCAGGGGGGGAGAGAGCTACAATGAGCAGTTCTTC. V usage is TRBV29-1 and J usage is TRBJ2-1; D perhaps matches TRBD2 (6 bases). CDR1 is SQVTM, CDR2 ANQGSEA, per germline. There are 12 residues in the CDR3.

This clonotype was detected many times. The chain joins TRBV5-4 to TRBJ2-3; 8 nucleotides match TRBD1. Germline trimming cut 5 bases from V and 3 bases from J; bases unmatched to any gene: 11. CDR1 SGHNT and CDR2 YYREEE come from the germline V gene (reference sequence). The CDR3 has 16 amino acids. The chain's CDR3 is CASSSPDRVLTDTQYF. The CDR3 DNA is TGTGCCAGCAGTTCCCCGGACAGGGTGTTAACAGATACGCAGTATTTT. The variable domain in full, with the rest retrieved from reference TRBV5-4 and TRBJ2-3, is ETGVTQSPTHLIKTRGQQVTLRCSSQSGHNTVSWYQQALGQGPQFIFQYYREEENGRGNFPPRFSGLQFPNYSSELNVNALELDDSALYLCASSSPDRVLTDTQYFGPGTRLTVL.

This clonotype has a count of ten or more. The rearrangement links TRBV7-2 to TRBJ2-7, with no clear D. The germline gives CDR1 SGHTA, CDR2 FQGNSA. V was clipped by 1 base and J by 4 bases, with 14 bases between them. The CDR3 covers 15 residues. The CDR3 spells CASSLDTRPIYEQYF. The CDR3 DNA is TGTGCCAGCAGCTTAGATACGCGACCAATTTACGAGCAGTACTTC.

In its sample, this clonotype was seen many times. This chain uses TRBV4-2 with TRBJ2-3, with 8 bases lining up with TRBD2. CDR3 length: 20 residues. J lost 2 bases, V lost 5 bases, and 21 bases had no gene match. CDR1 is LGHNA, CDR2 YNFKEQ, per germline. Written as DNA, the CDR3 is TGTGCCAGCAGCACCGCCTGGGGGACTAGGTTTGGGGCGAACACAGATACGCAGTATTTT. Its protein is CASSTAWGTRFGANTDTQYF.

This clonotype was observed at least ten times. The chain combines TRBV7-8 with TRBJ1-5, with TRBD1 as a possible D gene (5 bases). Trimming removed 4 bases from V and 4 bases from J, with 14 bases in between. The CDR3 runs to 15 residues. Germline CDR1 SGHVS, CDR2 FQNEAQ. The CDR3, as DNA: TGTGCCAGCAGCTGGGCGGAAGGGGTGAATCAGCCCCAGCATTTT. Residues: CASSWAEGVNQPQHF.

The sample holds many counts of this clonotype. The chain carries TRBV4-3 and TRBJ2-1; 10 bases agree with TRBD2. The CDR3 totals 16 residues. Germline-derived CDR1 and CDR2 are LGHNA and YSLEER. The V gene end was trimmed by 0 bases and the J gene end by 6 bases; junction bases not matched to a gene: 5. The CDR3 spells CASSQELAGEGNEQFF. As DNA, the CDR3 is TGCGCCAGCAGCCAAGAGCTAGCGGGGGAAGGCAATGAGCAGTTCTTC.

This clonotype has ten or more counts. V and J are TRBV7-7 and TRBJ2-5; D is uncertain. This CDR3 is 15 amino acids long. Trimming removed 4 bases at V and 5 bases at J, with 17 bases between. CDR1 and CDR2 (germline): SSHAT, FNYEAQ (reference sequence). This chain's CDR3 is CASSSDGMGSETQYF. CDR3 sequence (DNA): TGTGCCAGCAGCTCCGACGGAATGGGGTCGGAGACCCAGTACTTC.

This clonotype was seen at least ten times. The V and J genes are TRBV10-3 and TRBJ2-5, with TRBD2 matching 9 bases. The germline CDR1 and CDR2 sequences are ENHRY and SYGVKD. The CDR3 loop spans 18 amino acids. V gave up 0 bases and J gave up 3 bases; unmatched junction bases: 11. The DNA for the CDR3 is TGTGCCATCAGTGAGTCGTTACACGGGCTAGCGGGGAAAGAGACCCAGTACTTC. Its translation is CAISESLHGLAGKETQYF.

This clonotype has at least ten counts. The chain carries TRBV5-8 and TRBJ2-7, with a possible D match to TRBD1 (5 bases). V lost 4 bases to trimming and J lost 0 bases, with 17 bases between them. The CDR3 runs 16 residues. CDR1 is SGHTS, CDR2 YDEGEE, per germline. As DNA, the CDR3 is TGTGCCAGCAGCATCACAGGTTCCAATCCCTCCTACGAGCAGTACTTC. Translating gives CASSITGSNPSYEQYF. Filled out from reference TRBV5-8 and TRBJ2-7, the complete variable domain reads EAGVTQSPTHLIKTRGQQATLRCSPISGHTSVYWYQQALGLGLQFLLWYDEGEERNRGNFPPRFSGRQFPNYSSELNVNALELEDSALYLCASSITGSNPSYEQYFGPGTRLTVT.

This clonotype was picked up many times. The V call is TRBV2, the J call TRBJ2-5; D is possibly TRBD2 (5 bases). Trimming cost V 6 bases and J 2 bases, with 7 bases left between them. The CDR3 length is 12 residues. The germline CDR1 and CDR2 sequences are SNHLY and FYNNEI. The CDR3 protein is CASSRGQETQYF. CDR3 sequence (DNA): TGTGCCAGCAGCCGGGGTCAAGAGACCCAGTACTTC.

This clonotype was detected many times. The chain combines TRBV11-3 with TRBJ2-1; 8 bases match TRBD2. This CDR3 is built from 18 residues. The V and J ends lost 0 bases and 2 bases, in that order; junction bases with no gene match: 9. Germline-derived CDR1 and CDR2 are SGHNT and YENEEA. This CDR3 reads CASSLDQGGSGAYNEQFF. DNA for the CDR3: TGTGCCAGCAGCTTAGACCAGGGAGGTAGCGGGGCCTACAATGAGCAGTTCTTC.

In this sample, this clonotype turned up many times. This sequence joins TRBV3-1 and TRBJ1-5; 7 nucleotides align to TRBD1. CDR3 length equals 13 residues. Germline CDR1 is LGHDT and CDR2 is YNNKEL (reference sequence). V shed 3 bases and J 5 bases; nucleotides not matched to a gene: 1. CDR3 sequence (DNA): TGTGCCAGCAGCCAGGGGACAGATCAGCCCCAGCATTTT. Encoded protein: CASSQGTDQPQHF.

In its sample, this clonotype was seen many times. The chain couples TRBV5-1 to TRBJ1-1; D is uncertain. Germline V CDR1 and CDR2: SGHRS, YFSETQ. The CDR3 is made up of 15 amino acids. Trimming took off 5 bases at V and 0 bases at J, with 14 bases between the two ends. The CDR3 region has the DNA TGCGCCAGCAGGGCGGAGCTATCTATGAACACTGAAGCTTTCTTT. Translated, it gives CASRAELSMNTEAFF.

This clonotype was picked up many times. This chain uses TRBV5-1 with TRBJ2-1, with TRBD2 identical over 11 bases. Unmatched junction bases numbered 9, after V lost 0 bases and J lost 7 bases. The CDR3 spans 17 residues. Germline V gene sequence: CDR1 SGHRS, CDR2 YFSETQ. CDR3: CASSLGASGGLVNEQFF. The CDR3 region has the DNA TGCGCCAGCAGCTTGGGTGCTAGCGGGGGGCTCGTAAATGAGCAGTTCTTC.

Ten or more counts support this clonotype. The CDR3 coding sequence is TGTGCCAGCAGCGGGGGGACTAGCGGGGTGGACACAGATACGCAGTATTTT. This gives the protein CASSGGTSGVDTDTQYF. The chain links TRBV11-3 to TRBJ2-3, with 13 positions matching TRBD2. In germline, CDR1 is SGHNT, CDR2 YENEEA. V gave up 5 bases and J gave up 2 bases; unmatched junction bases: 7. The CDR3 length is 17 residues.

In this sample, this clonotype turned up many times. This chain links TRBV5-1 with TRBJ2-2; TRBD2 matches at 9 bases. Germline CDR1 is SGHRS and CDR2 is YFSETQ. Trimming cost V 4 bases and J 6 bases; bases outside gene matches: 7. This CDR3 region has 15 residues. The CDR3: CASSGGGTSSGELFF. CDR3 nucleotide sequence: TGCGCCAGCAGCGGCGGGGGGACTAGCTCCGGGGAGCTGTTTTTT. Supplemented by reference TRBV5-1 and TRBJ2-2, the full variable domain reads KAGVTQTPRYLIKTRGQQVTLSCSPISGHRSVSWYQQTPGQGLQFLFEYFSETQRNKGNFPGRFSGRQFSNSRSEMNVSTLELGDSALYLCASSGGGTSSGELFFGEGSRLTVL.

This clonotype was detected many times. The chain recombines TRBV28 with TRBJ1-1; no clear D gene. This CDR3 has 13 amino acids. Trimming pared 8 bases from V and 0 bases from J, leaving 10 bases between. From germline, CDR1 is MDHEN and CDR2 SYDVKM. Here the CDR3 DNA reads TGTGCCAGCGCCGGTTTGATGAACACTGAAGCTTTCTTT. Its protein product is CASAGLMNTEAFF.

At least ten counts were recorded for this clonotype. The rearrangement links TRBV11-2 to TRBJ2-1, with 11 bases identical to TRBD2. CDR1 is SGHAT, CDR2 FQNNGV, per germline. The ends lost 11 bases at V and 6 bases at J; junction bases unmatched: 6. The CDR3 runs 13 residues. The CDR3 is CACGTSGTNEQFF. The DNA for the CDR3 is TGTGCCTGCGGGACTAGCGGAACCAATGAGCAGTTCTTC.

In its sample, this clonotype was seen many times. This chain uses TRBV20-1 with TRBJ2-7; the D gene is possibly TRBD2 (6 bases). The CDR3 is made up of 13 amino acids. From germline, CDR1 is DFQATT and CDR2 SNEGSKA (reference sequence). The V gene lost 4 bases and the J gene lost 9 bases, with 19 bases spanning the gap. CDR3 protein: CSAKPGLLGWQYF. The CDR3 region has the DNA TGCAGTGCTAAGCCGGGACTCCTAGGGTGGCAGTACTTC.

At least ten counts were recorded for this clonotype. This sequence joins TRBV5-1 and TRBJ2-3, with D perhaps assigned TRBD1 or TRBD2 (5 bases each). The CDR3 totals 14 residues. The V gene's germline CDR1 is SGHRS and CDR2 YFSETQ. The V end lost 1 base, the J end lost 4 bases, and 10 bases lay between the germline ends. For the CDR3, the DNA is TGCGCCAGCAGCTTGATAGTGGGGGCAGATACGCAGTATTTT. Translated, it gives CASSLIVGADTQYF.

Ten or more counts support this clonotype. CDR3 protein: CASSFGRTESPLHF. The CDR3 region has the DNA TGCGCCAGCAGCTTTGGACGTACGGAGTCACCCCTCCACTTT. The chain combines TRBV5-1 with TRBJ1-6; D is uncertain. The CDR3 is 14 amino acids. V lost 2 bases and J 10 bases, leaving 13 bases between the germline ends. Germline assignment: CDR1 SGHRS and CDR2 YFSETQ.

This clonotype came up many times. The chain uses TRBV24-1 and TRBJ2-3; D unresolved. V lost 4 bases, J lost 2 bases, and 3 bases lay in between. Germline CDR1 KGHDR, CDR2 SFDVKD. CDR3 length equals 12 residues. The CDR3 loop is CATSDHTDTQYF. CDR3 nucleotide sequence: TGTGCCACCAGTGACCACACAGATACGCAGTATTTT.

This clonotype appeared many times. The rearrangement joins TRBV6-5 to TRBJ2-1; TRBD1 agrees at 8 bases. This CDR3 is built from 16 residues. With 0 bases clipped from V and 1 base from J, the junction kept 2 bases outside the gene matches. Germline V gene sequence: CDR1 MNHEY, CDR2 SVGAGI. DNA for the CDR3: TGTGCCAGCAGTTACTCGAACAGGGGGTCCTACAATGAGCAGTTCTTC. Amino acids: CASSYSNRGSYNEQFF.